Sequencing of this TCR beta chain was carried out in a study of shared clonotypes between healthy human individuals. Study-level points and caveats: Clonotype sharing among donors likely depends on sequencing depth.

The material for each subset, its genomic DNA, was split evenly across several immunoSEQ plates. Among the unsorted PBMC samples, replicate PCRs used about 310 ng DNA, approximately 30,000 T cell genomes. Original processing notes: Without quality scores, immunoSEQ junctional reads could not be filtered like full-length reads. The method was immunoSEQ multiplex PCR; TCRdb's version includes in-frame clones alone and lacks a portion of them. V, J and clone size are those of that table, while D and trimming were read from the DNA. The repertoire consists of about 460,000 clones, with 70% to 80% occurring once and the leading ten covering around 13%. About this clone: Its antigen remains unknown.

The CDR3 contains 15 residues. The V end was cut by 0 bases, the J end by 7 bases, with 12 bases between. Germline V gene lookup returns CDR1 MNHNS and CDR2 SASEGT. Sequenced input: PBMCs. The chain employs TRBV6-1 and TRBJ2-2; TRBD2 might be the D (6 bases). The clonotype was recovered from a middle-aged woman in good health. Some clones in this sample may be carry-over from other donors' samples. The chain's CDR3 is CASSEARRRGGELFF. The CDR3 nucleotides read TGTGCCAGCAGTGAAGCCCGGCGGAGGGGCGGGGAGCTGTTTTTT.